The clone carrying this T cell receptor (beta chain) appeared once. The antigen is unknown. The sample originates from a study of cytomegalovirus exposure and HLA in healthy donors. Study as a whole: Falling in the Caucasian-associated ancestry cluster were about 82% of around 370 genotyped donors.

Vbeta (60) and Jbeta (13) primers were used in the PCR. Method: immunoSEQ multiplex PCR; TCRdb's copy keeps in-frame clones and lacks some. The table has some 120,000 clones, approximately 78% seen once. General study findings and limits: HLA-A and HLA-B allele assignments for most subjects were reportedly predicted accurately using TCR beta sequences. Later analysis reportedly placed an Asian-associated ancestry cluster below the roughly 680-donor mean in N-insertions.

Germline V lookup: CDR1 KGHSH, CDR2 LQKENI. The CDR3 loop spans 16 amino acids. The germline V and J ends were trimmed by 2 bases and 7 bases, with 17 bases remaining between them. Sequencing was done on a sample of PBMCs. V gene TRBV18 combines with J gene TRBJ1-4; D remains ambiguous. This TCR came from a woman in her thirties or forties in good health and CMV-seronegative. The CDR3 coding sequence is TGTGCCAGCTCACCATTTGACGTAGCGTCTGGTGAAAAACTGTTTTTT. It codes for CASSPFDVASGEKLFF. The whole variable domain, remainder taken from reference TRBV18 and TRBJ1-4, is NAGVMQNPRHLVRRRGQEARLRCSPMKGHSHVYWYRQLPEEGLKFMVYLQKENIIDESGMPKERFSAEFPKEGPSILRIQQVVRGDSAAYFCASSPFDVASGEKLFFGSGTQLSVL.